The source of this T cell receptor (beta chain) is a study of shared clonotypes between healthy human individuals. Study-level results: Donor clonotype sharing was expected to depend on sequencing depth.

On this clone: Its cognate antigen is unknown.

Assay: immunoSEQ multiplex PCR; the TCRdb copy retains only in-frame clones and omits some. The table has about 600,000 clones, around 97% seen once; the top ten hold about 0.057%. From germline, CDR1 is SGHRS and CDR2 YFSETQ. This CDR3 contains 13 residues. V gave up 5 bases and J gave up 2 bases, with 8 bases separating them. The sample taken for sequencing was naive CD4+ T cells sorted from blood. Indicated subset: CD45RA+ positively selected. V usage is TRBV5-1 and J usage is TRBJ2-1; D remains unclear. The sequence came from a woman aged 25 to 45 in good health. The CDR3 protein is CASRDTAYNEQFF. For the CDR3, the DNA is TGCGCCAGCAGAGACACCGCCTACAATGAGCAGTTCTTC.